This TCR beta chain comes out of a study of OX40 agonist ivuxolimab in advanced cancers. The wider study: Dose-escalation patients suffered from hepatocellular carcinoma, melanoma, renal cell or head and neck cancer. Earlier anti-PD-1, anti-PD-L1 or anti-CTLA-4 therapy was permitted; roughly 37% had received some.

Some clones are missing from TCRdb's copy, which holds only in-frame ones; the method was immunoSEQ multiplex PCR. This sample carries 80,000 to 90,000 clones, around four fifths of them seen once, and the ten largest clones take roughly 1.7%. The V end was cut by 0 bases, the J end by 3 bases, with 15 bases between. The CDR3 has 16 amino acids. Germline V gene lookup returns CDR1 GTSNPN and CDR2 SVGIG (reference sequence). The chain is built from TRBV30 and TRBJ1-5; possible D gene TRBD1, 6 bases. The receptor comes from an adult with an advanced solid tumor such as melanoma, head and neck, liver or kidney cancer. The starting material was CD4+ or CD8+ T cells sorted from blood, obtained in a trial of the OX40 agonist ivuxolimab. The CDR3 bases are TGTGCCTGGAGTGTATTAGGGGGACATTTCAATCAGCCCCAGCATTTT. Translated, it gives CAWSVLGGHFNQPQHF.